These T cell receptor beta chains were read from a single sample in a study of T-cell reconstitution after alpha-beta-depleted transplantation in children. In TCRdb, the PCR reads were re-called with MiXCR into one record per CDR3 protein. Here the sample spans around 410,000 distinct CDR3 sequences, under 13% being singletons. The sample in question was PBMCs from the stem cell graft donor, obtained from the stem cell graft. The receptors originated from a human donor who donated a stem cell graft to a child with acute myeloid leukemia. Both conserved end residues are part of each CDR3. The order of the fields is CDR3 length, J gene, V gene, CDR3 protein.

length: 15
J: TRBJ2-2
V: TRBV5-6
CDR3: CASSFNQGDTGELFF

length: 16
J: TRBJ2-6
V: TRBV25-1
CDR3: CASSFTTVSGANGLTF

length: 16
J: TRBJ2-3
V: TRBV7-2
CDR3: CASSLSESGGFRTQYF

length: 17
J: TRBJ2-1
V: TRBV18
CDR3: CASSLPAPIDILGEQFF

length: 13
J: TRBJ2-5
V: TRBV29-1
CDR3: CSVDRGRLETQYF

length: 15
J: TRBJ2-5
V: TRBV6-5
CDR3: CASRPLAAVQETQYF

length: 13
J: TRBJ1-1
V: TRBV12-3/TRBV12-4
CDR3: CASQSMANTEAFF

length: 15
J: TRBJ2-2
V: TRBV11-2
CDR3: CASSLVNRGTGELFF

length: 15
J: TRBJ1-1
V: TRBV6-1
CDR3: CASSPLSLSVTEAFF

length: 13
J: TRBJ2-3
V: TRBV29-1
CDR3: CSVPPGSTDTQYF

length: 17
J: TRBJ1-6
V: TRBV25-1
CDR3: CASSEWSGSSYNSPLHF

length: 15
J: TRBJ2-1
V: TRBV6-4
CDR3: CASSDHLGGRDEQFF

length: 15
J: TRBJ2-1
V: TRBV12-3/TRBV12-4
CDR3: CASSSQGLALNEQFF

length: 17
J: TRBJ2-5
V: TRBV11-2
CDR3: CARGDRGSIGGLETQYF

length: 13
J: TRBJ2-1
V: TRBV7-9
CDR3: CASSAGQGKGQFF

length: 15
J: TRBJ2-6
V: TRBV12-3/TRBV12-4
CDR3: CASSLSNSGANVLTF

length: 15
J: TRBJ2-1
V: TRBV20-1
CDR3: CSARAGGNSKNEQFF

length: 15
J: TRBJ2-1
V: TRBV5-1
CDR3: CASSKGTSDTNEQFF

length: 13
J: TRBJ1-6
V: TRBV2
CDR3: CASNEEYNSPLHF

length: 15
J: TRBJ2-1
V: TRBV6-2/TRBV6-3
CDR3: CASSYGEGFYNEQFF

length: 12
J: TRBJ1-2
V: TRBV6-5
CDR3: CASSPDDHGYTF

length: 15
J: TRBJ2-1
V: TRBV6-5
CDR3: CASRGTRRNGNEQFF

length: 17
J: TRBJ2-5
V: TRBV7-9
CDR3: CASSGQKREGRRETQYF

length: 13
J: TRBJ2-1
V: TRBV5-1
CDR3: CASSGDGYNEQFF

length: 13
J: TRBJ1-1
V: TRBV2
CDR3: CASSEAKAGWGFF

length: 13
J: TRBJ2-5
V: TRBV30
CDR3: CAWSAGPSRTQYF

length: 13
J: TRBJ2-3
V: TRBV5-1
CDR3: CASSFRVTDTQYF

length: 15
J: TRBJ2-2
V: TRBV7-6
CDR3: CASSLGGDSSGELFF

length: 13
J: TRBJ2-5
V: TRBV7-9
CDR3: CARKQGSQETQYF

length: 15
J: TRBJ1-1
V: TRBV12-3/TRBV12-4
CDR3: CASRKAGVMNTEAFF

length: 13
J: TRBJ2-2
V: TRBV10-3
CDR3: CAIGVRGSGELFF

length: 16
J: TRBJ2-1
V: TRBV7-2
CDR3: CASSSSRGRPGNEQFF

length: 15
J: TRBJ1-5
V: TRBV29-1
CDR3: CSVAIGQGQNQPQHF

length: 13
J: TRBJ1-1
V: TRBV29-1
CDR3: CSACRGLNTEAFF

length: 13
J: TRBJ2-1
V: TRBV10-3
CDR3: CAIQRREGGEQFF

length: 13
J: TRBJ2-7
V: TRBV12-3/TRBV12-4
CDR3: CASSSGGSLEQYF

length: 18
J: TRBJ2-1
V: TRBV6-2/TRBV6-3
CDR3: CASSRTSGRANGNNEQFF

length: 15
J: TRBJ1-1
V: TRBV6-2/TRBV6-3
CDR3: CASSSHRGLNTEAFF

length: 13
J: TRBJ1-2
V: TRBV6-1
CDR3: CASSWTGDYGYTF

length: 14
J: TRBJ2-3
V: TRBV5-1
CDR3: CASKPGQTADTQYF

length: 14
J: TRBJ1-3
V: TRBV20-1
CDR3: CSAIASMAGNTIYF

length: 15
J: TRBJ2-3
V: TRBV5-1
CDR3: CASSSRRGVTDTQYF

length: 13
J: TRBJ1-2
V: TRBV19
CDR3: CASSFLGIDGYTF

length: 13
J: TRBJ2-5
V: TRBV5-1
CDR3: CASSLDYRGTQYF

length: 14
J: TRBJ1-1
V: TRBV25-1
CDR3: CASSEQGVNTEAFF

length: 14
J: TRBJ2-1
V: TRBV30
CDR3: CAWSLSAASNEQFF

length: 10
J: TRBJ2-7
V: TRBV12-3/TRBV12-4
CDR3: CASILEARRF

length: 13
J: TRBJ1-4
V: TRBV20-1
CDR3: CSAYEGGGEKLFF

length: 12
J: TRBJ2-1
V: TRBV5-6
CDR3: CASSLAPYEQFF

length: 17
J: TRBJ2-1
V: TRBV5-6
CDR3: CASRTLKQGTRDNEQFF

length: 16
J: TRBJ2-6
V: TRBV6-2/TRBV6-3
CDR3: CASSTPHNPGANVLTF

length: 16
J: TRBJ1-2
V: TRBV20-1
CDR3: CSARDGARSADYGYTF

length: 10
J: TRBJ2-5
V: TRBV29-1
CDR3: CSVSQETQYF

length: 14
J: TRBJ2-2
V: TRBV6-4
CDR3: CASSEGLNTGELFF

length: 15
J: TRBJ2-5
V: TRBV5-1
CDR3: CASSPGDRKSETQYF